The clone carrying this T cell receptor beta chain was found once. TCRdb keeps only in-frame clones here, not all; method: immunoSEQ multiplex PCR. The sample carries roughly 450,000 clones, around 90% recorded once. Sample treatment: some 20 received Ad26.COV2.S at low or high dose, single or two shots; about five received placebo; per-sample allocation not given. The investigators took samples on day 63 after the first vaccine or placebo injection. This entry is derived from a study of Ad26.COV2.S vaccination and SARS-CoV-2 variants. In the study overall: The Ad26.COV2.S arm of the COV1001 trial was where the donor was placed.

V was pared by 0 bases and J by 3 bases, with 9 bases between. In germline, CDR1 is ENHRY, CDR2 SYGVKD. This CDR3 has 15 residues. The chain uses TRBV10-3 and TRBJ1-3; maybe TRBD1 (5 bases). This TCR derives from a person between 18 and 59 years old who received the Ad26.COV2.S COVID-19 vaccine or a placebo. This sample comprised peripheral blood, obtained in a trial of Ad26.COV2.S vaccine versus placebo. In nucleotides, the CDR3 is TGTGCCATCAGTGAGTCGTCGGGGGTTGGAAACACCATATATTTT. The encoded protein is CAISESSGVGNTIYF.